This TCR beta chain was profiled in a study of beta chain features in type 1 diabetes. Study conclusions and caveats: Amplification by PCR could prefer shorter templates, with the same effect in patients and controls.

This clone was recorded a few times. Its matching antigen is unknown. The authors reverse transcribed all of the isolated RNA, so sequencing captured expressed TCRB transcripts. Naive, central memory and regulatory T cell samples averaged around 3.8 million reads. TCRdb keeps only in-frame clones here, not all; method: immunoSEQ multiplex PCR. The repertoire holds around 500,000 clones, over 9.5% seen once, with roughly 0.046% in the top ten. Sequencing used naive CD4+ T cells from blood. This clonotype originated in a woman aged 18-29 years in good health.

The CDR3 loop is CASTERAYNEQFF. CDR3 DNA: TGTGCCAGTACCGAGCGGGCCTACAATGAGCAGTTCTTC. V and J are TRBV19 and TRBJ2-1; D is possibly TRBD2 (6 bases). The CDR3 has 13 residues. The germline V gene encodes CDR1 LNHDA and CDR2 SQIVND (reference sequence). V was trimmed by 7 bases and J by 2 bases, leaving 9 bases between them.